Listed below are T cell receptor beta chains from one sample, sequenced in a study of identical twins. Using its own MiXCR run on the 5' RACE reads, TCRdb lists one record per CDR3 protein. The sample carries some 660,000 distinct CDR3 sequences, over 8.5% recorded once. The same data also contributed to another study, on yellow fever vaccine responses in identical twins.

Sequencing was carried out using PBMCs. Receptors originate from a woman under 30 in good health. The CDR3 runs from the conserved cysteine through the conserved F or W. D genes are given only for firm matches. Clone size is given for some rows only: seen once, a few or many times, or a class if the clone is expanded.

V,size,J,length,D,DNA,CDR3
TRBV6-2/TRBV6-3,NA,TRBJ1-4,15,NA,TGTGCCAGCAGTTACCTCTTGGACAGCAATGAAAAACTGTTTTTT,CASSYLLDSNEKLFF
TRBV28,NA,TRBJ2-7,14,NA,TGTGCCAGCAGTTTTTCCCAGGGGACCTACGAGCAGTACTTC,CASSFSQGTYEQYF
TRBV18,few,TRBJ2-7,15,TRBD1,TGTGCCAGCTCACCCGTAGGGGGACAGGGGTCCCTACAGTACTTC,CASSPVGGQGSLQYF
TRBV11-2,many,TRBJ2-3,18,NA,TGTGCCAGCAGCTTAGTCTGGGACACGGAGCCTAGCACAGATACGCAGTATTTT,CASSLVWDTEPSTDTQYF
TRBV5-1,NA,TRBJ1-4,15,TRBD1,TGCGCCAGCATGACAGGGGGCACAACTAATGAAAAACTGTTTTTT,CASMTGGTTNEKLFF
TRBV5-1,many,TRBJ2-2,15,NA,TGCGCCAGCAGCCCGGCCATTGCCGGGGCCGGGGAGCTGTTTTTT,CASSPAIAGAGELFF
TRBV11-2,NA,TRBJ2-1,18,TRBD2,TGTGCCAGCAGCGCCGAGAGAAGAATAGCGGGATATTACAATGAGCAGTTCTTC,CASSAERRIAGYYNEQFF
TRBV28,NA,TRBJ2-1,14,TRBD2,TGTGCCAGCAGGCCGGGACTAGCGATCGATGAGCAGTTCTTC,CASRPGLAIDEQFF
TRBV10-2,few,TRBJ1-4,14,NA,TGCGCCAGCAAGGGCAGTGCAACTAATGAAAAACTGTTTTTT,CASKGSATNEKLFF
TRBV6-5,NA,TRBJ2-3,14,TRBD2,TGTGCCAGCAGTTACGGTGGGGGGGGAGCTACGCAGTATTTT,CASSYGGGGATQYF
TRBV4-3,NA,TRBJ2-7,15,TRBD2,TGCGCCAGCAGCGAGGGACTAGCGAATTACTACGAGCAGTACTTC,CASSEGLANYYEQYF
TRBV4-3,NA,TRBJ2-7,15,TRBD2,TGCGCCAGCAGCCAAGATCGGGGGGGTTACTACGAGCAGTACTTC,CASSQDRGGYYEQYF
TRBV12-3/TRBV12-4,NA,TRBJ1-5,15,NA,TGTGCCAGCAGTTTAGCCTCCAGGGGCAATCAGCCCCAGCATTTT,CASSLASRGNQPQHF
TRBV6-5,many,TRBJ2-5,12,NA,TGTGCCAGCAGCAATACACAAGAGACCCAGTACTTC,CASSNTQETQYF
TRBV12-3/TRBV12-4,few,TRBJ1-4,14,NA,TGTGCCAGCAGTTTGGGCGGGGCCGAGGGAAAACTGTTTTTT,CASSLGGAEGKLFF
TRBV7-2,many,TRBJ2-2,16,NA,TGTGCCAGCAGCTTCCGGGACTTCGACACCACCGGGGAGCTGTTTTTT,CASSFRDFDTTGELFF
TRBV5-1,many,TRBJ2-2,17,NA,TGCGCCAGCAGCTTGTATCTAGCGTCTACGAACACCGGGGAGCTGTTTTTT,CASSLYLASTNTGELFF
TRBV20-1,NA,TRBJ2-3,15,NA,TGCAGTGCTAGAGATCTACTAACTAGCACAGATACGCAGTATTTT,CSARDLLTSTDTQYF
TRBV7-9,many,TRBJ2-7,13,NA,TGTGCCAGCAGCCCCAAGGACGGATACGAGCAGTACTTC,CASSPKDGYEQYF
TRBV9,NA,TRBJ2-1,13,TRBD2,TGTGCCAGCAGCGTAGTGACTAGCGGGAGTCAGTTCTTC,CASSVVTSGSQFF
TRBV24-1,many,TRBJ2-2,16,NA,TGTGCCACCAGTGACATATTTGGCAAGGCCACCGGGGAGCTGTTTTTT,CATSDIFGKATGELFF
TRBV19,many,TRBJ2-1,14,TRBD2,TGTGCCAGTAGCGGGAGGGCCTTTTGGAATGAGCAGTTCTTC,CASSGRAFWNEQFF
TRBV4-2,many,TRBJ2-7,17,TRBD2,TGTGCCAGCAGCCAAGCTTCGGGGGGAGTGGGGAACTACGAGCAGTACTTC,CASSQASGGVGNYEQYF
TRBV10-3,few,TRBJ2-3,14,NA,TGTGCCATCAGTGCTGGCCTTAACACAGATACGCAGTATTTT,CAISAGLNTDTQYF
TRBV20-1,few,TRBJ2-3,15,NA,TGCAGTGCTAGAGACCCCAGGGGACTCTCAGAGGCGCAGTATTTT,CSARDPRGLSEAQYF
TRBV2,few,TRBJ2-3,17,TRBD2,TGTGCCAGCAGTAATTTTCTAGCGGGGGCCTCCACAGATACGCAGTATTTT,CASSNFLAGASTDTQYF
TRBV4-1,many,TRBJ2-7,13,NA,TGCGCCAGCAGCCTTGCCCTAAGATACGAGCAGTACTTC,CASSLALRYEQYF
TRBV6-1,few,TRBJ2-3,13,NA,TGTGCCAGCAGTCAATCCTACTTAGGCGCGCAGTATTTT,CASSQSYLGAQYF
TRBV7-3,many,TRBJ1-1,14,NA,TGTGCCAGCAGCTACCGGGGGGGGTCCACTGAAGCTTTCTTT,CASSYRGGSTEAFF
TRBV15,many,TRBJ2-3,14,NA,TGTGCCACCAGCAGAGTAAAGGGTGCAGATACGCAGTATTTT,CATSRVKGADTQYF
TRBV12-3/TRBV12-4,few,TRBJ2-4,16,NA,TGTGCCAGCAGTTTGGGGAGGACCCTAGCCAAAAACATTCAGTACTTC,CASSLGRTLAKNIQYF
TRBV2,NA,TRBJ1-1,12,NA,TGTGCCAGCAGTGGGGGTGGCACTGAAGCTTTCTTT,CASSGGGTEAFF
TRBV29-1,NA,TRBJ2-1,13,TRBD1,TGCAGCGTTGACGGAGACAGGGCCGATGAGCAGTTCTTC,CSVDGDRADEQFF
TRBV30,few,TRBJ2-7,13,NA,TGTGCCTGGAGTATGGGGGAATGGCTCGAGCAGTACTTC,CAWSMGEWLEQYF
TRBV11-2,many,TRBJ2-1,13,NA,TGTGCCAGCAGCTCAAGCCCCAACAATGAGCAGTTCTTC,CASSSSPNNEQFF
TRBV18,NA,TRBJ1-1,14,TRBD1,TGTGCCAGCTCATCGGACAGGAAGAACACTGAAGCTTTCTTT,CASSSDRKNTEAFF
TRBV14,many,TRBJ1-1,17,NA,TGTGCCAGCAGCCAAGATTGGCCAGGGAGTAGGGGCACTGAAGCTTTCTTT,CASSQDWPGSRGTEAFF
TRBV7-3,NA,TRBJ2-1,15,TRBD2,TGTGCCAGCAGCCCGGGACTAGCGGGGAGCGATGAGCAGTTCTTC,CASSPGLAGSDEQFF
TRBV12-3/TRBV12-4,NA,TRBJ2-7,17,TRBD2,TGTGCCAGCAGTTTCCCACTAGGAACGGGAGGGCCTTACGAGCAGTACTTC,CASSFPLGTGGPYEQYF
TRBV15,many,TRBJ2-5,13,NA,TGTGCCACCAGCAGCCGGGACTTAGAGACCCAGTACTTC,CATSSRDLETQYF
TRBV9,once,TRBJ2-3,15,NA,TGTGCCAGCAGCGTAACCCTCGGCGCAACAGATACGCAGTATTTT,CASSVTLGATDTQYF
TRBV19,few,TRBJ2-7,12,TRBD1,TGTGCCAGTAGTATAAGGGGGCGCGAGCAGTACTTC,CASSIRGREQYF
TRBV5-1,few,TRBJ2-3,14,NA,TGCGCCAGCAGCTTTGACAGCTTCACAGATACGCAGTATTTT,CASSFDSFTDTQYF
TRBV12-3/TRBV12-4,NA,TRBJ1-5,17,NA,TGTGCCAGCAGTTTTGGATTTACGGCCAGGGGTAATCAGCCCCAGCATTTT,CASSFGFTARGNQPQHF
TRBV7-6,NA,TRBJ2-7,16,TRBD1,TGTGCCAGCAGCTTAGAAAGGCAGGGGGCCTGGTACGAGCAGTACTTC,CASSLERQGAWYEQYF
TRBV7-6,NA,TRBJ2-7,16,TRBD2,TGTGCCAGCAGCTCAAAGCCGGGACTAGCGGAATACGAGCAGTACTTC,CASSSKPGLAEYEQYF
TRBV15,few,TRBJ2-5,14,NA,TGTGCCACCCACTTTGGGGGTTCGCAGGAGACCCAGTACTTC,CATHFGGSQETQYF
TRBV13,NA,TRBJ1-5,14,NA,TGTGCCAGCAGCTCGGGGGACAGCAATCAGCCCCAGCATTTT,CASSSGDSNQPQHF
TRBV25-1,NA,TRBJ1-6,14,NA,TGTGCCAGCAGGGAGGGAGAGTATAATTCACCCCTCCACTTT,CASREGEYNSPLHF
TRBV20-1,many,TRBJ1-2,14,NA,TGCAGTGCAGTAGACCCTTCTACCACCTATGGCTACACCTTC,CSAVDPSTTYGYTF
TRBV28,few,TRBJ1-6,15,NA,TGTGCCAGCAGTTTAAGGGGCCGGGGTAATTCACCCCTCCACTTT,CASSLRGRGNSPLHF
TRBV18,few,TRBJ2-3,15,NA,TGTGCCAGCTCACCCGACAGAATAGCCACAGATACGCAGTATTTT,CASSPDRIATDTQYF
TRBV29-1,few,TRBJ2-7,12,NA,TGCAGCGTTGGACACCCGACTTACGAGCAGTACTTC,CSVGHPTYEQYF